This T cell receptor beta chain was profiled in a study of response to subunit inactivated influenza vaccine. Study-level points and caveats: Authors suggested seasonal influenza vaccinations each recruit few new T cells.

The trim removed 5 bases at V and 1 base at J, leaving 2 bases unmatched. The CDR3 sequence is 15 residues long. Germline CDR1 reads SNHLY; CDR2 reads FYNNEI. This clonotype was counted many times. The antigen is undetermined. TCRdb independently ran MiXCR on the RT-PCR reads; one entry per CDR3 protein. The sample yields 250,000 to 350,000 distinct CDR3 sequences, 20% to 25% seen once. The sample here was PBMCs from blood, taken approximately 20 months after vaccination. The chain combines TRBV2 with TRBJ1-5; TRBD1 matches 10 bases. The sequence came from a man aged 50 to 75 who received an inactivated influenza vaccine. The CDR3 region is CASSRDRGSNQPQHF. CDR3 DNA: TGTGCCAGCAGTCGGGACAGGGGAAGCAATCAGCCCCAGCATTTT.